This TCR beta chain emerged from a study of T cell responses to AZD1222 COVID-19 vaccine. Regarding the study as a whole: Dominant CD4 TCR responses targeted spike regions 160-218 and 743-854. The donor group comprised mostly white British people and more females; the analysis possibly underestimated clonal diversity. Every sample of the repertoires postdated the peak T cell response. Epitopes outside B.1.351 and B.1.1.7 mutated regions reportedly drew nearly half of spike TCRs.

Germline trimming cut 0 bases from V and 5 bases from J; bases unmatched to any gene: 4. The CDR3 contains 16 residues. Germline V gives CDR1 LGHNA, CDR2 YNFKEQ. Worth noting for this clone: As yet, its antigen is unknown.

Method: immunoSEQ multiplex PCR; TCRdb's copy keeps in-frame clones and lacks some. The data contain about 170,000 clones, 87% of them singletons. This TCR came from an adult who received the AZD1222 COVID-19 vaccine. The sample was peripheral blood, taken 28 days after the second AZD1222 dose. The chain is built from TRBV4-2 and TRBJ2-5; 12 bases match TRBD1. CDR3 protein: CASSQEGTGGWETQYF. The CDR3 DNA is TGTGCCAGCAGCCAAGAAGGGACAGGGGGCTGGGAGACCCAGTACTTC.